The source of this TCR beta chain is a study of T cell changes during pregnancy in multiple sclerosis. This clone has a single count. The repertoire was sequenced with immunoSEQ multiplex PCR; TCRdb's copy has only in-frame clones and lacks some. In the table there are 66,000 or so clones, over 75% of which are singletons. From germline, CDR1 is MNHNY and CDR2 SVGAGI (reference sequence). This CDR3 spans 16 amino acids. The V and J ends lost 4 bases and 2 bases respectively, with 14 bases between them. The gene calls are TRBV6-6 and TRBJ1-4; perhaps TRBD1 as D (5 bases). Sample: CD8+ T cells from peripheral blood mononuclear cells, taken before pregnancy. The receptor's source is a female donor with multiple sclerosis, enrolled in a pregnancy study. The DNA for the CDR3 is TGTGCCAGCAGTTCGGCCAGGGAAATGACTAATGAAAAACTGTTTTTT. It specifies CASSSAREMTNEKLFF.